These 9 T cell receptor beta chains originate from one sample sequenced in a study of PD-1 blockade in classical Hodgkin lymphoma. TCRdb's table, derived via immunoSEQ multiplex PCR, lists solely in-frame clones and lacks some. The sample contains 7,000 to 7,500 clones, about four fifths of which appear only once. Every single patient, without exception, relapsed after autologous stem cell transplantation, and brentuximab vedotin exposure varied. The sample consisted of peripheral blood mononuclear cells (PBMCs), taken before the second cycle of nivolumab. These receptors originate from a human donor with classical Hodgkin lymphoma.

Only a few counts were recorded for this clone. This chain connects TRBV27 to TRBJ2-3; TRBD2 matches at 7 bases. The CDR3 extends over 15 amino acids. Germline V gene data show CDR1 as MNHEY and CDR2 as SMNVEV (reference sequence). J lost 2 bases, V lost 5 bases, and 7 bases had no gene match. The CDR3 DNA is TGTGCCAGCAGTAGAACTAGCGAACCCACAGATACGCAGTATTTT. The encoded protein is CASSRTSEPTDTQYF.

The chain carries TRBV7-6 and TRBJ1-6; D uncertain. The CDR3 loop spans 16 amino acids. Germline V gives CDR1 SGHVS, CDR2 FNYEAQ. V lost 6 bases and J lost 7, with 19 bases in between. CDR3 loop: CASSSGPGGMNSPLHF. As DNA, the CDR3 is TGTGCCAGCAGTTCCGGACCCGGCGGTATGAATTCACCCCTCCACTTT.

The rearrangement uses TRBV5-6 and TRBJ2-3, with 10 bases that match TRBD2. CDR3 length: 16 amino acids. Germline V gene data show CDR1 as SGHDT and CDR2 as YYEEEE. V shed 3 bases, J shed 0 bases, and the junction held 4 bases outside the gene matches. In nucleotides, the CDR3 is TGTGCCAGCAGCTCCACTAGCGGGAATAGCACAGATACGCAGTATTTT. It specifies CASSSTSGNSTDTQYF.

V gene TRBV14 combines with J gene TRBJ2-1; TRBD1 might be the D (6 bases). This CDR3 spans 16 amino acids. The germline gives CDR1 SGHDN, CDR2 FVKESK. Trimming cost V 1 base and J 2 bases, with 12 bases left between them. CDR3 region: CASSQVRGITYNEQFF. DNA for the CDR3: TGTGCCAGCAGCCAAGTTAGGGGGATAACCTACAATGAGCAGTTCTTC.

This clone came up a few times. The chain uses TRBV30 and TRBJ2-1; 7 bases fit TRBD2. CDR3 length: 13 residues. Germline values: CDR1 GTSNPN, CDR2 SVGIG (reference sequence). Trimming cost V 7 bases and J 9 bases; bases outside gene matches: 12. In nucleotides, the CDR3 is TGTGCCTCCCCGGGGGAGGGAGTTGGTGAGCAGTTCTTC. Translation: CASPGEGVGEQFF. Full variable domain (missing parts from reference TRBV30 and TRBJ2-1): SQTIHQWPATLVQPVGSPLSLECTVEGTSNPNLYWYRQAAGRGLQLLFYSVGIGQISSEVPQNLSASRPQDRQFILSSKKLLLSDSGFYLCASPGEGVGEQFFGPGTRLTVL.

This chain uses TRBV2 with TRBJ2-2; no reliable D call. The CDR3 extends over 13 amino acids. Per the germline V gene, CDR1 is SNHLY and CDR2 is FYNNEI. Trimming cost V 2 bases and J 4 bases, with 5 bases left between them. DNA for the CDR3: TGTGCCAGCAGTGAAATCAGCACCGGGGAGCTGTTTTTT. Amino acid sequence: CASSEISTGELFF.

The CDR3 is CASSFLAFDQETQYF. Here the CDR3 DNA reads TGTGCCAGCAGCTTTTTGGCATTCGACCAAGAGACCCAGTACTTC. This rearrangement joins TRBV5-6 to TRBJ2-5; D gene unclear. Trimming removed 2 bases at V and 0 bases at J, with 11 bases between. This CDR3 has 15 amino acids. CDR1 SGHDT and CDR2 YYEEEE come from the germline V gene.

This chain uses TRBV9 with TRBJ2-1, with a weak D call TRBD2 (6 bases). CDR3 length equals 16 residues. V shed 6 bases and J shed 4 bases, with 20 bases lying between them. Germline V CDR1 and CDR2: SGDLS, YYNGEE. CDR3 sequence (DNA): TGTGCCAGCACCTTCCGATGGGAGGAAGGGTACAATGAGCAGTTCTTC. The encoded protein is CASTFRWEEGYNEQFF.

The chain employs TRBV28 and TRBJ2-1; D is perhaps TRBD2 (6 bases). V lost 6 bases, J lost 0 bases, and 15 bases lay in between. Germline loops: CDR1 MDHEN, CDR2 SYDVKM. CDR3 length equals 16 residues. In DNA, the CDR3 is TGTGCCAGCAGCGCTAGCGTGCCTATCTCCTACAATGAGCAGTTCTTC. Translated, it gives CASSASVPISYNEQFF. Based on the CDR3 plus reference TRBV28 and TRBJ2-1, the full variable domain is DVKVTQSSRYLVKRTGEKVFLECVQDMDHENMFWYRQDPGLGLRLIYFSYDVKMKEKGDIPEGYSVSREKKERFSLILESASTNQTSMYLCASSASVPISYNEQFFGPGTRLTVL.